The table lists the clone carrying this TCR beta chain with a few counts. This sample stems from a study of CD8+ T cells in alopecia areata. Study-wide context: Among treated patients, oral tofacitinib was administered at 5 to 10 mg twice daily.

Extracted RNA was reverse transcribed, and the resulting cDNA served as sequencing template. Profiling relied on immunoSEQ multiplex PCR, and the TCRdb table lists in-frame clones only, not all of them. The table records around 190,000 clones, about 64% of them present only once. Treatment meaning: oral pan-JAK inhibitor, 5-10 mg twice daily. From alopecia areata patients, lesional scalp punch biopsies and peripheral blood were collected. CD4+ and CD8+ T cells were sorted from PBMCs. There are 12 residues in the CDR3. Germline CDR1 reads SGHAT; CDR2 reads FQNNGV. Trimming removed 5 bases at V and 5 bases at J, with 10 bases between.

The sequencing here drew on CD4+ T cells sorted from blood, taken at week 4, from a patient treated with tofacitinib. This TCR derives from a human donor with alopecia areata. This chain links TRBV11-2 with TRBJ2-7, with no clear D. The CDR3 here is CASSPISNEQYF. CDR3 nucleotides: TGTGCCAGCAGCCCGATATCCAACGAGCAGTACTTC.